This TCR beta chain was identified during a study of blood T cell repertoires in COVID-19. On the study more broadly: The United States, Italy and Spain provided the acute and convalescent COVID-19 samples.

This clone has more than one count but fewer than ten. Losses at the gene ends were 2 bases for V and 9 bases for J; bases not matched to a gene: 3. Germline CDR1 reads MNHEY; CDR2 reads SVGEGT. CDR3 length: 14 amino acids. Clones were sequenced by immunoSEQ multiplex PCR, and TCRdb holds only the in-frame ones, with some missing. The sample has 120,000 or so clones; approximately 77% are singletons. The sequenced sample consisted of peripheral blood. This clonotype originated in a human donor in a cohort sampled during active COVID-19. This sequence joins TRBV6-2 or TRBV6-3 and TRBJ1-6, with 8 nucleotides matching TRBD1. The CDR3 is CASSYPGGPSPLHF. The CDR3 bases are TGTGCCAGCAGTTACCCAGGGGGCCCTTCACCCCTCCACTTT.